A selection of T cell receptor beta chains follows, all from one sample in a study of prognosis after radiotherapy for stage I lung cancer. TCRdb called the multiplex PCR reads again in MiXCR, with one record for every CDR3 protein. The data contain tens of thousands of distinct CDR3 sequences, about 41% of them seen just once; the ten biggest clones take up roughly 35%. The specimen was PBMCs, collected before or after stereotactic body radiation therapy (not recorded which). The receptors shown here come from a donor over 45 with non-small cell lung cancer. CDR3s include the opening cysteine and the closing phenylalanine or tryptophan. D genes are given only for firm matches. A row's size may be missing; if present it is once, few, many or a size class.

CDR3 DNA	CDR3 protein	V gene	D gene	clone size	J gene
TGTGCCAGCAGTTCGGGACTAGCGGCGTACAATGAGCAGTTCTTC	CASSSGLAAYNEQFF	TRBV5-4	TRBD2	many	TRBJ2-1
TGTGCCAGCAGGCTAGCGGGAGGACCGAGGATCAAGCAGTACTTC	CASRLAGGPRIKQYF	TRBV7-2	TRBD2	-	TRBJ2-7
TGTGCCAGCTCACCTGGGGCTAGCCGGGTTTTCGAGCAGTACTTC	CASSPGASRVFEQYF	TRBV18	-	-	TRBJ2-7
TGCGCCAGCAGACACACAGATACGCAGTATTTT	CASRHTDTQYF	TRBV10-2	-	many	TRBJ2-3
TGTGCCAGCAGCCCAGAAACCCCAGACAGCTACACCGGGGAGCTGTTTTTT	CASSPETPDSYTGELFF	TRBV11-3	-	few	TRBJ2-2
TGCAGTGCTAGAGATGGGCTAGGAAGCACAGATACGCAGTATTTT	CSARDGLGSTDTQYF	TRBV20-1	-	many	TRBJ2-3
TGTGCCAGCAGCTTCTGGTACGAGCAGTACTTC	CASSFWYEQYF	TRBV11-2	-	-	TRBJ2-7
TGTGCCGGACGTCGGGGGTGGGGAACAGATACGCAGTATTTT	CAGRRGWGTDTQYF	TRBV28	-	-	TRBJ2-3
TGTGCCAGCAGTCAAGCGGGTAGGGGTGGTCAGCCCCAGCATTTT	CASSQAGRGGQPQHF	TRBV6-2/TRBV6-3	-	-	TRBJ1-5
TGTGCCAGTAGTAGCAGGGATGCAACTAATGAAAAACTGTTTTTT	CASSSRDATNEKLFF	TRBV19	-	many	TRBJ1-4
TGCAGTGCTTCACCCTCTTTGGGGGTAGGGGAGCAGTACTTC	CSASPSLGVGEQYF	TRBV20-1	-	-	TRBJ2-7
TGTGCCAGCAGCGCCCCGAGACCTGAAGCTTTCTTT	CASSAPRPEAFF	TRBV7-2	-	many	TRBJ1-1
TGTGCCAGCAGTCCCACTAGCGGGGGGGCTACAGATACGCAGTATTTT	CASSPTSGGATDTQYF	TRBV6-4	TRBD2	once	TRBJ2-3
TGTGCCAGCAGCCAATCGGTAGGCCCCTCTCCGAACTATGGCTACACCTTC	CASSQSVGPSPNYGYTF	TRBV16	-	many	TRBJ1-2
TGCAGTGCTAGACGGGGCATACTAGAAGATAACGGCTACACCTTC	CSARRGILEDNGYTF	TRBV20-1	-	-	TRBJ1-2
TGTGCCAGCAATTTACCCCAAGAGACCCAGTACTTC	CASNLPQETQYF	TRBV28	-	few	TRBJ2-5
TGTGCCAGCAGCGTAGGCGGGTTCGGAAACACCATATATTTT	CASSVGGFGNTIYF	TRBV9	-	many	TRBJ1-3
TGTGCCAGCAGTTGGGATCCTCAAAGATATATGAACACTGAAGCTTTCTTT	CASSWDPQRYMNTEAFF	TRBV6-2/TRBV6-3	-	many	TRBJ1-1
TGTGCCAGCCATTTAGCGGGAGTGCCCTACAATGAGCAGTTCTTC	CASHLAGVPYNEQFF	TRBV6-2/TRBV6-3	TRBD2	-	TRBJ2-1
TGCGCCAGCAGCTCCGGGACAGCGAACCCTAACTATGGCTACACCTTC	CASSSGTANPNYGYTF	TRBV4-1	TRBD1	many	TRBJ1-2
TGTGCCAGCAGTTATACCCGGCAGGCGCTGGGGGAGACCCAGTACTTC	CASSYTRQALGETQYF	TRBV6-2/TRBV6-3	-	many	TRBJ2-5
TGTGCCAGCAGGGCCGACGTAAACGTCCGCTACACCTTC	CASRADVNVRYTF	TRBV2	-	many	TRBJ1-2
TGTGCCAGCAGCTGGATGCAGGTCACCGGGGAGCTGTTTTTT	CASSWMQVTGELFF	TRBV7-3	-	-	TRBJ2-2
TGTGCCAGCAGTGTGACTGGGAACGCTTTCTTT	CASSVTGNAFF	TRBV28	-	many	TRBJ1-1
TGTGCCAGCAGCTTCCGCCGGGAGCTTGACGAGCAGTACTTC	CASSFRRELDEQYF	TRBV7-8	-	many	TRBJ2-7
TGTGCCAGCAGTGATCCGGGACAGATTAATTCGCCCCTCCACTTT	CASSDPGQINSPLHF	TRBV2	TRBD1	-	TRBJ1-6
TGTGCCAGCAGTTCACAGGAAGCGAATGAAAAGCTGTTTTTT	CASSSQEANEKLFF	TRBV2	-	once	TRBJ1-4
TGTGCCAGCAGTGAACCTAGCGGAGGTAGCCTGGACATTCAGTACTTC	CASSEPSGGSLDIQYF	TRBV6-1	TRBD2	many	TRBJ2-4
TGTGCCAGCAGGCAGGGGGAGCTAGATACGCAGTATTTT	CASRQGELDTQYF	TRBV2	TRBD1	many	TRBJ2-3
TGTGCCAGCAGTGCCACACGCTTGGGGGTGGAAACGCAGTATTTT	CASSATRLGVETQYF	TRBV6-1	-	many	TRBJ2-3
TGTGCCAGCAGTTTATTACGGGAGGGCTACACCTTC	CASSLLREGYTF	TRBV28	-	-	TRBJ1-2
TGCGCCAGCTCCAACAGATACGGTACAGGGGTAGGTGGGAACACTGAAGCTTTCTTT	CASSNRYGTGVGGNTEAFF	TRBV10-2	TRBD1	-	TRBJ1-1
TGTGCCAGCAGTTACTCGACTGGTACTGGGGCCAACGTCCTGACTTTC	CASSYSTGTGANVLTF	TRBV6-5	-	-	TRBJ2-6
TGTGCTATCGCCGGACTAGCGGGAGAATTAGGCACAGATACGCAGTATTTT	CAIAGLAGELGTDTQYF	TRBV7-7	TRBD2	many	TRBJ2-3
TGCGCCAGCAGCCAAGATCTAGTTTACGAGCAGTACTTC	CASSQDLVYEQYF	TRBV4-1	-	many	TRBJ2-7
TGTGCCAGCAGCCCGTCGTGGGCGAACACTGAAGCTTTCTTT	CASSPSWANTEAFF	TRBV3-1	-	-	TRBJ1-1
TGTGCCAGCAAAAGCCAGGGACAGGGAGGAACCGGGGAGCTGTTTTTT	CASKSQGQGGTGELFF	TRBV12-3/TRBV12-4	TRBD1	many	TRBJ2-2
TGTGCCAGCAGGGCCGGGACAGTTAATTCACCCCTCCACTTT	CASRAGTVNSPLHF	TRBV7-8	TRBD1	many	TRBJ1-6
TGTGCCAGCTCACGCACAGGGAGCTCCTACGAGCAGTACTTC	CASSRTGSSYEQYF	TRBV18	-	many	TRBJ2-7
TGTGCCAGCAGTCAACAGGGGGCGCCTGAAAAACTGTTTTTT	CASSQQGAPEKLFF	TRBV2	TRBD1	many	TRBJ1-4
TGTGCCAGCAGCTTCGGCGGGAGCTCCTACAATGAGCAGTTCTTC	CASSFGGSSYNEQFF	TRBV7-2	TRBD2	many	TRBJ2-1
TGCAGTGCTGTCATCGTATGGGCGGGAAATGAGCAGTTCTTC	CSAVIVWAGNEQFF	TRBV20-1	-	-	TRBJ2-1
TGTGCCAGCAGCTCCAGGGACAGAAGCGGCTACACCTTC	CASSSRDRSGYTF	TRBV7-3	TRBD1	-	TRBJ1-2
TGCGCCAGCAGCCTCCAGGGGGGCGAGCAGTACTTC	CASSLQGGEQYF	TRBV5-1	-	many	TRBJ2-7
TGTGCCAGCAGAGGGGGGACAGGTTCACCCCTCCACTTT	CASRGGTGSPLHF	TRBV28	TRBD1	-	TRBJ1-6
TGTGCCAGCAGTGGGGGGACGTCTAATGAGCAGTTCTTC	CASSGGTSNEQFF	TRBV5-5	-	-	TRBJ2-1
TGTGCCACCAGTGAATCGGGACAGGGGTCCTACAATGAGCAGTTCTTC	CATSESGQGSYNEQFF	TRBV24-1	TRBD1	-	TRBJ2-1
TGTGCCAGCAGTTTCCTAGGCGGGGAGCTGTTTTTT	CASSFLGGELFF	TRBV27	-	many	TRBJ2-2
TGTGCCAGCAATTGGGACGGAGCCTCCCGCAATGAGCAGTTCTTC	CASNWDGASRNEQFF	TRBV25-1	-	-	TRBJ2-1
TGCAGTGCTAGAGATCCCGGGACAGGGGTGGGGGCACCCCTCCACTTT	CSARDPGTGVGAPLHF	TRBV20-1	TRBD1	-	TRBJ1-6
TGTGCCAGTCGGCCGTACCGGGACAGGGGGAACACTGAAGCTTTCTTT	CASRPYRDRGNTEAFF	TRBV19	TRBD1	-	TRBJ1-1
TGTGCCAGCAGTTTAGCGGGACTCGGGGAGTACTTC	CASSLAGLGEYF	TRBV12-3/TRBV12-4	-	many	TRBJ2-5
TGTGCCAGCAGGGACGTACCGACGTCTGGGGCCAACGTCCCGACTTTC	CASRDVPTSGANVPTF	TRBV2	-	-	TRBJ2-6
TGTGCCAGCAGTCGGGACAGGGGCGACACTGAAGCTTTCTTT	CASSRDRGDTEAFF	TRBV27	TRBD1	-	TRBJ1-1
TGTGCAAGCAGCTCCCGGGCGGCGGGAGCCTCCAATGGGCAGTTCTTC	CASSSRAAGASNGQFF	TRBV7-2	TRBD2	-	TRBJ2-1
TGCAGCGTCCTCTTACAGGGAACCTACGAGCAGTACTTC	CSVLLQGTYEQYF	TRBV29-1	-	many	TRBJ2-7
TGTGCCAGCAGCCTGTGGGGGGCTAGCGGAACCTACGAGCAGTACTTC	CASSLWGASGTYEQYF	TRBV11-2	-	many	TRBJ2-7
TGTGCCAGTATTATATCTAGCGTGAACGCCTACAATGAGCAGTTCTTC	CASIISSVNAYNEQFF	TRBV19	-	-	TRBJ2-1
TGTGCCAGCAGCCAGATACAGACGGGACAGACTACCTACGAGCAGTACTTC	CASSQIQTGQTTYEQYF	TRBV7-2	TRBD1	many	TRBJ2-7